The clone carrying this TCR beta chain turned up a few times. Sequencing used immunoSEQ multiplex PCR; TCRdb keeps in-frame clones, though not all of them. The sample contains about 160,000 clones, about 82% of which appear only once. These data are taken from a study of blood T cell repertoires in COVID-19. The length of the CDR3 is 15 residues. Trimming pared 1 base from V and 5 bases from J, leaving 14 bases between. Germline lookup yields CDR1 SGHTA and CDR2 FQGNSA. Input material: peripheral blood. V usage is TRBV7-2 and J usage is TRBJ1-2, with D tentatively TRBD1 (5 bases). The sequence was obtained from a middle-aged man with active or convalescent COVID-19. CDR3 loop: CASSLDQGGSYGYTF. CDR3 DNA sequence: TGTGCCAGCAGCTTAGATCAGGGAGGGTCTTATGGCTACACCTTC.